Each of the 10 T cell receptor beta chains below was sequenced from the same sample in a study of cytomegalovirus exposure and HLA in healthy donors. PCR primers comprised 60 Vbeta and 13 Jbeta primers. TCRdb's copy holds only in-frame clones and misses some; the assay was immunoSEQ multiplex PCR. In the table there are 100,000 to 150,000 clones, around 67% of which are singletons. Specimen: PBMCs. The receptors shown here come from a man between 60 and 75 years old in good health and CMV-seropositive.

J is TRBJ2-3 and V is TRBV7-2; TRBD1 matches 10 bases. Germline V gene sequence: CDR1 SGHTA, CDR2 FQGNSA. Trimming took 5 bases from V and 5 from J; bases not matched to a gene: 7. This CDR3 comprises 15 residues. The CDR3 DNA reads TGTGCCAGCAGCCAACGACAGGGGGCGAAAGATACGCAGTATTTT. Protein sequence: CASSQRQGAKDTQYF. The full variable domain, with the rest looked up from reference TRBV7-2 and TRBJ2-3, is GAGVSQSPSNKVTEKGKDVELRCDPISGHTALYWYRQSLGQGLEFLIYFQGNSAPDKSGLPSDRFSAERTGGSVSTLTIQRTQQEDSAVYLCASSQRQGAKDTQYFGPGTRLTVL.

This clone was observed a few times. Distinct nucleotide sequences in the sample also encode this CDR3. The chain recombines TRBV2 with TRBJ2-3, with 8 bases identical to TRBD2. Germline V gene data show CDR1 as SNHLY and CDR2 as FYNNEI. The CDR3 has 15 residues. Losses at the gene ends were 4 bases for V and 1 base for J; bases not matched to a gene: 4. The CDR3 nucleotides are TGTGCCAGCAGTGCCCTAGCGGGTCGCACAGATACGCAGTATTTT. It specifies CASSALAGRTDTQYF.

V and J are TRBV5-1 and TRBJ2-7, with 9 bases that match TRBD1. CDR1 SGHRS and CDR2 YFSETQ come from the germline V gene. The CDR3 has 14 amino acids. J lost 5 bases, V lost 4 bases, and 7 bases had no gene match. CDR3 bases: TGCGCCAGCAGCCCCCGGGACAGGGTCCACGAGCAGTACTTC. Its protein is CASSPRDRVHEQYF.

The V call is TRBV2, the J call TRBJ2-3; possible D gene TRBD2, 6 bases. The CDR3 extends over 14 amino acids. Germline V gene lookup returns CDR1 SNHLY and CDR2 FYNNEI. V was pared by 8 bases and J by 2 bases, with 14 bases between. The CDR3 DNA is TGTGCCAGCTACGCGGGGTCTTACACAGATACGCAGTATTTT. It specifies CASYAGSYTDTQYF.

This sequence joins TRBV18 and TRBJ2-2; D is unclear. V dropped 6 bases and J dropped 4 bases, with 15 bases sitting between them. Germline V gene lookup returns CDR1 KGHSH and CDR2 LQKENI. This CDR3 spans 15 amino acids. The CDR3 DNA follows: TGTGCCAGCTCCCCGGCGGTTTTTGGCACCGGGGAGCTGTTTTTT. Its protein product is CASSPAVFGTGELFF.

This clone was picked up a small number of times. The V and J genes are TRBV15 and TRBJ2-7; no reliable D call. The CDR3 sequence is 15 residues long. V lost 0 bases and J lost 6, with 15 bases in between. Germline V gene lookup returns CDR1 LNHNV and CDR2 YYDKDF (reference sequence). This chain's CDR3 is CATSRELSRFGEQYF. For the CDR3, the DNA is TGTGCCACCAGCAGAGAACTTAGCCGTTTTGGCGAGCAGTACTTC.

This clone has only a few counts. One junction end disagrees with the germline gene, perhaps due to a read error. The chain is built from TRBV30 and TRBJ1-2; a weak D match, TRBD1 (6 bases). Per germline, CDR1 GTSNPN and CDR2 SVGIG (reference sequence). The CDR3 sequence is 14 residues long. CDR3: CAWSLRGGIYGYPF. The DNA for the CDR3 is TGTGCCTGGAGTCTTAGGGGGGGGATCTATGGCTACCCCTTC.

The table lists this clone with a few counts. The V gene is TRBV5-4, the J gene TRBJ1-1; 9 bases are a match to TRBD1. J was trimmed by 1 base and V by 3 bases; bases with no gene match: 4. The CDR3 is 15 amino acids. Germline V gives CDR1 SGHNT, CDR2 YYREEE (reference sequence). The chain's CDR3 is CASSSSTGGNTEAFF. The DNA of the CDR3 is TGTGCCAGCAGCTCCTCGACAGGGGGGAACACTGAAGCTTTCTTT.

This chain uses TRBV25-1 with TRBJ2-1; 8 positions match TRBD2. The CDR3 is 15 amino acids. Germline lookup yields CDR1 MGHDK and CDR2 SYGVNS. After removal of 1 base from V and 2 bases from J, the junction contained 1 base not matched to a gene. The CDR3 DNA sequence: TGTGCCAGCAGTGAATTCGGGGGGGCCTACAATGAGCAGTTCTTC. Amino acid sequence: CASSEFGGAYNEQFF.

The chain has TRBV9 and TRBJ1-1; perhaps TRBD1 as D (5 bases). The germline V gene has CDR1 SGDLS and CDR2 YYNGEE. The CDR3 spans 15 residues. V was pared by 3 bases and J by 3 bases, with 15 bases between. CDR3 region: CASSASTVSDTEAFF. CDR3 DNA sequence: TGTGCCAGCAGCGCCTCGACAGTCAGCGACACTGAAGCTTTCTTT.